The 13 T cell receptor beta chains listed next were all sequenced from one sample in a study of early T cells in non-severe SARS-CoV-2 infection. From the 5' RACE reads, TCRdb called clonotypes with MiXCR, one entry per CDR3 protein. The sample carries about 70,000 distinct CDR3 sequences, over 9% recorded once. The sample was whole blood. The receptors were gathered from an adult who was a healthcare worker with PCR-confirmed SARS-CoV-2 infection or an uninfected control (not recorded which).

This clonotype was seen a handful of times. V is TRBV5-4 and J is TRBJ1-1; D is unclear. This CDR3 is 15 amino acids long. The germline CDR1 and CDR2 sequences are SGHNT and YYREEE (reference sequence). Trimming removed 0 bases from V and 1 base from J, with 10 bases in between. CDR3 bases: TGTGCCAGCAGCTTGGGGGGTCGGAAGAACACTGAAGCTTTCTTT. Protein product: CASSLGGRKNTEAFF.

In this sample, this clonotype turned up a few times. The gene calls are TRBV7-9 and TRBJ1-1, with a possible D match to TRBD1 (5 bases). The CDR3 is made up of 17 amino acids. V shed 5 bases and J shed 2 bases, with 21 bases lying between them. Germline values: CDR1 SEHNR, CDR2 FQNEAQ (reference sequence). CDR3 amino acids: CASSEKGRDRRNTEAFF. The CDR3 DNA reads as TGTGCCAGCAGCGAGAAGGGGCGCGACAGACGAAACACTGAAGCTTTCTTT.

The chain uses TRBV27 and TRBJ2-7; the match to TRBD1 covers 9 bases. Trimming removed 5 bases from V and 2 bases from J; junction bases left unmatched: 7. The germline V gene has CDR1 MNHEY and CDR2 SMNVEV (reference sequence). This CDR3 region has 15 residues. Here the CDR3 reads CASSPGTGIPYEQYF. CDR3 DNA sequence: TGTGCCAGCAGTCCCGGGACAGGGATCCCCTACGAGCAGTACTTC.

This clonotype was recorded at least ten times. This rearrangement joins TRBV7-9 to TRBJ1-2; 8 nucleotides agree with TRBD1. The germline V gene has CDR1 SEHNR and CDR2 FQNEAQ (reference sequence). Unmatched junction bases numbered 7, after V lost 0 bases and J lost 7 bases. The CDR3 runs to 15 residues. The CDR3: CASSLAPGGISGYTF. The DNA for the CDR3 is TGTGCCAGCAGCTTAGCGCCAGGGGGCATAAGTGGCTACACCTTC.

A few counts support this clonotype. The chain has TRBV6-5 and TRBJ2-7; TRBD1 matches at 10 bases. The CDR3 is 15 residues long. CDR1 and CDR2 (germline): MNHEY, SVGAGI. J gave up 2 bases and V 5 bases, and 6 bases lay outside the gene matches. The CDR3 sequence is CASSTTGTGAYEQYF. In DNA form, the CDR3 reads TGTGCCAGCAGTACCACCGGGACAGGGGCCTACGAGCAGTACTTC.

The chain joins TRBV5-1 to TRBJ2-7, with 9 bases matching TRBD1. The CDR3 consists of 13 residues. Germline V gene lookup returns CDR1 SGHRS and CDR2 YFSETQ. Trimming took 7 bases from V and 6 from J; bases not matched to a gene: 8. In DNA form, the CDR3 reads TGCGCCAGCGGGACGGACAGGGGTGGCGAGCAGTACTTC. It yields the protein CASGTDRGGEQYF.

This clonotype was detected a few times. The rearrangement uses TRBV7-9 and TRBJ2-1; 11 nucleotides align to TRBD2. Germline V gene lookup returns CDR1 SEHNR and CDR2 FQNEAQ (reference sequence). The CDR3 covers 16 residues. V lost 5 bases, J lost 4 bases, and 7 bases stayed unmatched. This chain's CDR3 is CASSASSGGRYNEQFF. The CDR3 DNA is TGTGCCAGCAGCGCATCTAGCGGGGGGCGGTACAATGAGCAGTTCTTC.

This clonotype was counted ten times or more. The rearrangement links TRBV20-1 to TRBJ2-3; perhaps TRBD1 as D (5 bases). V was shortened by 2 bases and J by 5 bases, with 11 bases between the two germline ends. The CDR3 consists of 13 residues. CDR1 and CDR2 from the germline V gene are DFQATT and SNEGSKA (reference sequence). The CDR3 DNA reads as TGCAGTGCTAGAAACCCGACAGTAGATACGCAGTATTTT. Translation: CSARNPTVDTQYF.

This clonotype occurred a few times. This rearrangement joins TRBV18 to TRBJ2-7, with 8 bases aligning to TRBD1. The CDR3 consists of 17 residues. Per germline, CDR1 KGHSH and CDR2 LQKENI. The CDR3 nucleotides read TGTCTCAAGGAACCCGACTCGGCAGGGGGCGATTCCTACGAGCAGTACTTC. Residues: CLKEPDSAGGDSYEQYF.

This clonotype was counted between two and nine times. The J gene is TRBJ2-5, the V gene TRBV29-1; D unresolved. This CDR3 region has 10 residues. CDR1 SQVTM and CDR2 ANQGSEA come from the germline V gene. Trimming took off 5 bases at V and 5 bases at J, with 6 bases between the two ends. As DNA, the CDR3 is TGCAGCGTTTTGAGCGAGACCCAGTACTTC. Translating it yields CSVLSETQYF.

The rearrangement links TRBV5-1 to TRBJ2-7, with D possibly being TRBD2 (6 bases). V lost 9 bases, J lost 6 bases, and 19 bases lay in between. The germline V gene encodes CDR1 SGHRS and CDR2 YFSETQ. This CDR3 spans 13 amino acids. CDR3 residues: CATRGGAGREQYF. The CDR3 DNA reads TGCGCCACCCGGGGCGGGGCGGGCCGCGAGCAGTACTTC.

This clonotype was found once. V gene TRBV5-1 combines with J gene TRBJ1-5, with D possibly TRBD1 on 5 matching bases. Trimming removed 0 bases at V and 7 bases at J, with 11 bases between. The CDR3 covers 14 residues. The germline CDR1 and CDR2 sequences are SGHRS and YFSETQ. CDR3 sequence reads: CASSLEQAGQPQHF. CDR3 nucleotides: TGCGCCAGCAGCTTGGAACAGGCGGGACAGCCCCAGCATTTT.

This clonotype was seen more than once but under ten times. The gene calls are TRBV11-3 and TRBJ1-6; 8 bases are a match to TRBD1. The germline V gene encodes CDR1 SGHNT and CDR2 YENEEA. The CDR3 consists of 14 residues. The trim removed 6 bases at V and 5 bases at J, leaving 3 bases unmatched. This chain's CDR3 is CASSQGQDNSPLHF. DNA of the CDR3: TGTGCCAGCAGTCAGGGACAGGATAATTCACCCCTCCACTTT.